This record looks at one TCR beta chain sequence and its context. Study donors comprised healthy, HIV-negative adults devoid of recent acute infection or vaccination. The data stem from a study of shared clonotypes between healthy human individuals. Method: immunoSEQ multiplex PCR; TCRdb's copy keeps in-frame clones and lacks some. The sample holds around 500,000 clones, around 80% seen once. The CDR3 length is 14 residues. Germline assignment: CDR1 MNHNS and CDR2 SASEGT. The V end lost 2 bases, the J end lost 3 bases, and 11 bases lay between the germline ends. The TCR was taken from a woman aged 40 to 55 in good health. Some clones in this sample may be carry-over from other donors' samples. The sample taken for sequencing was PBMCs. The rearrangement joins TRBV6-1 to TRBJ2-7; D unclear. CDR3 bases: TGTGCCAGCAGTGAAAATTTTCGAAACTACGAGCAGTACTTC. Residues: CASSENFRNYEQYF.